The 20 T cell receptor beta chains reported below all come from one sample, sequenced in a study of spatial heterogeneity in lung cancer. Time point meaning: sample taken at primary tumor resection. Frozen PBMC, nontumor lung or tumor provided whole RNA, which was sequenced unsorted. Each CDR3 protein is one row after TCRdb ran MiXCR on the 5' RACE reads. The data contain under 13,000 distinct CDR3 sequences, 6.3% of them singletons. This specimen consisted of PBMCs, obtained at surgery. All receptors derive from a male donor with early-stage non-small cell lung cancer.

This clonotype has more than one count but fewer than ten. This beta chain is a stray sequence in a library constructed for alpha chains; its clone size is not meaningful. The J gene is TRBJ2-5, the V gene TRBV3-1; TRBD2 matches at 14 bases. The V gene end was trimmed by 6 bases and the J gene end by 3 bases; junction bases not matched to a gene: 6. Germline CDR1 is LGHDT and CDR2 is YNNKEL (reference sequence). The CDR3 length is 16 residues. The DNA of the CDR3 is TGTGCCAGCAGGCGACTAGCGGGAGGGCCTGAAGAGACCCAGTACTTC. Protein: CASRRLAGGPEETQYF.

A few counts support this clonotype. Because the library targeted alpha chains, this beta chain is an off-target read whose size means little. J is TRBJ2-7 and V is TRBV2, with a tentative D call TRBD1 (5 bases). The CDR3 has 14 amino acids. Per germline, CDR1 SNHLY and CDR2 FYNNEI. Trimming stripped 7 bases from V and 0 bases from J, with 13 bases between. In DNA, the CDR3 is TGTGCCAGCAAGGGGTGGGCCAGCTCCTACGAGCAGTACTTC. Translation: CASKGWASSYEQYF.

On this clonotype itself: For a library built for alpha chains, this beta chain is a stray read; little rests on its size. The V gene is TRBV6-2 or TRBV6-3, the J gene TRBJ1-1; D is ambiguous. This CDR3 is 14 amino acids long. Germline lookup yields CDR1 MNHEY and CDR2 SVGEGT. V was shortened by 2 bases and J by 0 bases, with 7 bases between the two germline ends. In DNA, the CDR3 is TGTGCCAGCAGTTACGGCCATTTGAACACTGAAGCTTTCTTT. Its translation: CASSYGHLNTEAFF.

This clonotype was picked up a small number of times. Since the library was made to target alpha chains, this beta chain is a stray read and its abundance is not meaningful. The V and J genes are TRBV6-6 and TRBJ2-3; D possibly matches TRBD1 or TRBD2 (6 bases each). This CDR3 is built from 15 residues. The germline V gene has CDR1 MNHNY and CDR2 SVGAGI (reference sequence). Trimming left V 0 bases short and J 1 base short, with 8 bases between. The DNA for the CDR3 is TGTGCCAGCAGTTACTCGGGGGGCCGCACAGATACGCAGTATTTT. Translation: CASSYSGGRTDTQYF.

Ten or more counts support this clonotype. This beta chain was picked up by a library intended for alpha chains and is off target, so its count carries little meaning. The J gene is TRBJ2-7, the V gene TRBV7-8; 8 bases line up with TRBD1. This CDR3 has 14 amino acids. Germline lookup yields CDR1 SGHVS and CDR2 FQNEAQ. J lost 2 bases, V lost 5 bases, and 5 bases had no gene match. The CDR3 DNA sequence: TGTGCCAGCAGCCCATGGGACAGGCCCTACGAGCAGTACTTC. This gives the protein CASSPWDRPYEQYF.

This clonotype was seen ten or more times. Since the library was made to target alpha chains, this beta chain is a stray read and its abundance is not meaningful. V usage is TRBV7-8 and J usage is TRBJ1-1; D remains ambiguous. Germline assignment: CDR1 SGHVS and CDR2 FQNEAQ. Trimming removed 0 bases from V and 3 bases from J, with 11 bases in between. CDR3 length: 15 amino acids. DNA of the CDR3: TGTGCCAGCAGCTTAGCGCTAAATAGGGACACTGAAGCTTTCTTT. This sequence encodes CASSLALNRDTEAFF. The full variable domain, with the rest looked up from reference TRBV7-8 and TRBJ1-1, is GAGVSQSPRYKVAKRGQDVALRCDPISGHVSLFWYQQALGQGPEFLTYFQNEAQLDKSGLPSDRFFAERPEGSVSTLKIQRTQQEDSAVYLCASSLALNRDTEAFFGQGTRLTVV.

Ten or more counts support this clonotype. The library was built for alpha chains, so this beta chain is an off-target read and its size means little. The V gene is TRBV9, the J gene TRBJ2-1, with 11 nucleotides matching TRBD2. The J segment lost 9 bases and the V segment lost 2 bases, leaving 1 base of the junction unmatched. The germline gives CDR1 SGDLS, CDR2 YYNGEE. The CDR3 spans 13 residues. The CDR3 DNA sequence: TGTGCCAGCAGCGTGGGGACTAGCGGTGAGCAGTTCTTC. Encoded protein: CASSVGTSGEQFF.

This clonotype was picked up many times. Being off target in a library aimed at alpha chains, this beta chain has a size of little meaning. V is TRBV18 and J is TRBJ1-5; weak D call: TRBD1 (5 bases). The ends were cut back, 8 bases at V and 5 bases at J, with 19 bases in the middle. The CDR3 sequence is 15 residues long. Germline V lookup: CDR1 KGHSH, CDR2 LQKENI. In DNA form, the CDR3 reads TGTGCCAGCAGGTTGTCGACAGACCCTGATCAGCCCCAGCATTTT. Its translation: CASRLSTDPDQPQHF.

By share of the sample, this clonotype is medium-sized. This beta chain is an off-target read within a library intended for alpha chains, so its frequency means little. The chain joins TRBV10-3 to TRBJ2-7, with D unresolved. The germline V gene encodes CDR1 ENHRY and CDR2 SYGVKD. CDR3 size: 11 residues. Trimming left V 3 bases short and J 2 bases short, with 2 bases between. DNA for the CDR3: TGTGCCATCAGTGACACCTACGAGCAGTACTTC. This translates into CAISDTYEQYF.

This clonotype came up many times. In a library made to pick up alpha chains, this beta chain is a stray read with a size that means little. J is TRBJ2-1 and V is TRBV20-1; D may correspond to TRBD1 or TRBD2 (6 bases each). The V and J ends lost 2 bases and 13 bases respectively, with 12 bases between them. The germline gives CDR1 DFQATT, CDR2 SNEGSKA (reference sequence). This CDR3 has 11 residues. The CDR3: CSARRGADQFF. Written as DNA, the CDR3 is TGCAGTGCTAGAAGGGGGGCAGACCAGTTCTTC.

Comments on this clonotype: Found in a library prepared for alpha chains, this beta chain is an off-target read, and its abundance has little meaning. The rearrangement joins TRBV5-5 to TRBJ2-5, with no clear D. V was trimmed by 2 bases and J by 4 bases, leaving 6 bases between them. CDR1 and CDR2 (germline): SGHKS, YYEKEE (reference sequence). This CDR3 is 12 amino acids long. CDR3 DNA: TGTGCCAGCAGCTTTAAGGGAGAGACCCAGTACTTC. Residues: CASSFKGETQYF.

This clonotype was observed a handful of times. For a library built for alpha chains, this beta chain is a stray read; little rests on its size. V gene TRBV7-9 combines with J gene TRBJ2-1, with D hard to call. The V gene's germline CDR1 is SEHNR and CDR2 FQNEAQ (reference sequence). This CDR3 is built from 14 residues. With 1 base removed from V and 6 bases from J, the gap between germline ends came to 10 bases. The CDR3 protein is CASSLVPGSNEQFF. CDR3 in DNA: TGTGCCAGCAGCTTAGTACCCGGGTCCAATGAGCAGTTCTTC.

This clonotype is medium-sized. This beta chain lies outside the target of a library built for alpha chains; its clone size means little. The rearrangement joins TRBV28 to TRBJ2-7, with 9 bases aligning to TRBD2. The junction had 8 bases not matched to a gene; V was cut back by 4 bases and J by 7 bases. Germline CDR1 and CDR2: MDHEN and SYDVKM. The CDR3 consists of 14 residues. The CDR3 protein is CASSSTWTSEEQYF. CDR3 sequence (DNA): TGTGCCAGCAGTTCCACCTGGACTAGCGAGGAGCAGTACTTC.

In the case of this clonotype: For a library built for alpha chains, this beta chain is a stray read; little rests on its size. This rearrangement joins TRBV7-6 to TRBJ2-2; D not resolved. The CDR3 contains 15 residues. V was clipped by 1 base and J by 0 bases, with 6 bases between them. CDR1 and CDR2 (germline): SGHVS, FNYEAQ. The chain's CDR3 is CASSLGSANTGELFF. The CDR3 coding sequence is TGTGCCAGCAGCTTAGGGTCAGCGAACACCGGGGAGCTGTTTTTT.

This clonotype was recorded many times. As an off-target read in a library built for alpha chains, this beta chain has a frequency of little significance. In nucleotides, the CDR3 is TGTGCCAGCAGCCCTACTGGCCGTGATGGGGATACGCAGTATTTT. This translates into CASSPTGRDGDTQYF. The V gene is TRBV11-2, the J gene TRBJ2-3; no clear D gene. CDR3 length equals 15 residues. V gave up 5 bases and J gave up 6 bases, with 18 bases separating them. Germline V lookup: CDR1 SGHAT, CDR2 FQNNGV.

There are many counts of this clonotype. The size of this beta chain means little, since it is a stray read in a library made for alpha chains. CDR3 residues: CSASPLRRGEQYF. The CDR3 coding sequence is TGCAGTGCTAGTCCCTTGAGAAGAGGCGAGCAGTACTTC. The genes are TRBV20-1 and TRBJ2-7; no firm D call. Germline V gene data show CDR1 as DFQATT and CDR2 as SNEGSKA (reference sequence). With 3 bases removed from V and 6 bases from J, the gap between germline ends came to 15 bases. The CDR3 runs to 13 residues.

Ten or more counts support this clonotype. As an off-target read in a library built for alpha chains, this beta chain has a frequency of little significance. The V call is TRBV29-1, the J call TRBJ1-2, with D possibly being TRBD1 (6 bases). Trimming removed 3 bases from V and 7 bases from J, with 15 bases in between. The CDR3 sequence is 13 residues long. The germline gives CDR1 SQVTM, CDR2 ANQGSEA. The CDR3 loop is CSVELSRGAGYTF. CDR3 nucleotides: TGCAGCGTTGAGCTCAGTAGGGGGGCTGGCTACACCTTC.

This clonotype was found many times. This beta chain was picked up by a library intended for alpha chains and is off target, so its count carries little meaning. This chain links TRBV28 with TRBJ1-1; 9 bases are a match to TRBD1. The V gene's germline CDR1 is MDHEN and CDR2 SYDVKM. Trimming at V came to 6 bases and at J to 5 bases, leaving 10 bases not matched to a gene. There are 15 residues in the CDR3. The CDR3 loop reads CASRPGQGRWTEAFF. CDR3 DNA: TGTGCCAGCAGGCCCGGACAGGGGAGGTGGACTGAAGCTTTCTTT.

This clonotype has at least ten counts. The library was prepared for alpha chains; this beta chain is a stray read, so its frequency means little. The genes are TRBV2 and TRBJ2-2, with D possibly being TRBD1 (6 bases). CDR1 and CDR2 (germline): SNHLY, FYNNEI. There are 14 residues in the CDR3. Trimming pared 5 bases from V and 3 bases from J, leaving 10 bases between. CDR3 DNA sequence: TGTGCCAGCAGTTTGGACAGCTACACCGGGGAGCTGTTTTTT. Its protein product is CASSLDSYTGELFF.

The sample holds many counts of this clonotype. This beta chain slipped into a library made for alpha chains as a stray read, so its size is not meaningful. The chain uses TRBV4-1 and TRBJ2-3, with no clear D. Trimming removed 0 bases at V and 0 bases at J, with 10 bases between. The germline CDR1 and CDR2 sequences are MGHRA and YSYEKL. The CDR3 covers 16 residues. The CDR3 here is CASSQDGVPSTDTQYF. The CDR3 nucleotides are TGCGCCAGCAGCCAAGATGGGGTACCGAGCACAGATACGCAGTATTTT.